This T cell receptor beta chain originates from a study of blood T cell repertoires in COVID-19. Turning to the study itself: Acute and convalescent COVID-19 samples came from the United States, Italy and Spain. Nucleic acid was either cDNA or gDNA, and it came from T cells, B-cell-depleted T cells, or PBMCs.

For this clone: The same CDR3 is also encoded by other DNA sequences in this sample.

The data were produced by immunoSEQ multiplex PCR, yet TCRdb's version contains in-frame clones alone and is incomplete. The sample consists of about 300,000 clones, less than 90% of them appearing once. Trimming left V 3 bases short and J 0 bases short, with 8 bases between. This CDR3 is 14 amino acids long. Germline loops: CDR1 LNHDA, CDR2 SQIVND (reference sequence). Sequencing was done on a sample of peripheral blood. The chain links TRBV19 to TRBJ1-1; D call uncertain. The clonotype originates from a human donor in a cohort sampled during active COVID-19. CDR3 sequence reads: CASSIGGLNTEAFF. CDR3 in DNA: TGTGCCAGTAGTATTGGTGGGCTGAACACTGAAGCTTTCTTT.